Each of the 13 T cell receptor beta chains below was sequenced from the same sample in a study of T cell responses to AZD1222 COVID-19 vaccine. TCRdb keeps only in-frame clones here, not all; method: immunoSEQ multiplex PCR. The profile shows 92,000 or so clones, approximately 87% of them singletons. The specimen was peripheral blood, collected on day 0 of AZD1222 vaccination. Source of these receptors: an adult in good health.

The rearrangement links TRBV15 to TRBJ1-6, with TRBD1 as a possible D gene (6 bases). This CDR3 is built from 11 residues. CDR1 and CDR2 (germline): LNHNV, YYDKDF (reference sequence). Trimming removed 5 bases from V and 13 bases from J, with 9 bases in between. The CDR3 reads CATSVQGPLHF. The CDR3 nucleotides read TGTGCCACCAGCGTACAGGGTCCCCTCCACTTT. The full variable domain, its missing parts supplied by reference TRBV15 and TRBJ1-6, is DAMVIQNPRYQVTQFGKPVTLSCSQTLNHNVMYWYQQKSSQAPKLLFHYYDKDFNNEADTPDNFQSRRPNTSFCFLDIRSPGLGDTAMYLCATSVQGPLHFGNGTRLTVT.

The sample holds one count of this clone. The genes are TRBV6-2 or TRBV6-3 and TRBJ2-1; 8 bases are a match to TRBD2. This CDR3 has 17 residues. Trimming took 0 bases from V and 2 from J; bases not matched to a gene: 6. CDR1 and CDR2 from the germline V gene are MNHEY and SVGEGT. As DNA, the CDR3 is TGTGCCAGCAGTTACTCAGGACTAGCTGTCCCCTACAATGAGCAGTTCTTC. This translates into CASSYSGLAVPYNEQFF.

The chain uses TRBV7-3 and TRBJ2-3; 9 positions match TRBD1. This CDR3 comprises 16 residues. Germline assignment: CDR1 SGHTA and CDR2 FQGTGA. V lost 3 bases and J lost 5; bases outside the gene matches: 9. CDR3 nucleotide sequence: TGTGCCAGCAGCTTGTCCCGGGACAGGGCGCAAGATACGCAGTATTTT. It encodes CASSLSRDRAQDTQYF.

The CDR3 reads CASSQGDTRTDTQYF. As DNA, the CDR3 is TGTGCCAGCAGCCAGGGGGACACTCGCACAGATACGCAGTATTTT. This chain links TRBV9 with TRBJ2-3, with TRBD1 identical over 7 bases. The germline V gene encodes CDR1 SGDLS and CDR2 YYNGEE. The CDR3 spans 15 residues. V was pared by 4 bases and J by 1 base, with 6 bases of the junction left unmatched.

The chain links TRBV3-1 (or the pseudogene TRBV3-2) to TRBJ2-2; tentative D call: TRBD2 (5 bases). This CDR3 is built from 15 residues. In germline, CDR1 is LGHDT, CDR2 YNNKEL (reference sequence). V was pared by 0 bases and J by 2 bases, with 7 bases between. Here the CDR3 DNA reads TGTGCCAGCAGCCAAGAAAGCGGAAACACCGGGGAGCTGTTTTTT. Its protein is CASSQESGNTGELFF.

The chain links TRBV5-4 to TRBJ1-1; tentatively, D is TRBD1 (6 bases). V lost 4 bases to trimming and J lost 0 bases, with 10 bases between them. The germline CDR1 and CDR2 sequences are SGHNT and YYREEE (reference sequence). This CDR3 comprises 14 residues. The CDR3: CASSPGHLNTEAFF. The DNA for the CDR3 is TGTGCCAGCAGCCCGGGACACCTGAACACTGAAGCTTTCTTT.

This chain uses TRBV6-5 with TRBJ2-3; no clear D gene. The CDR3 covers 13 residues. The V end was cut by 4 bases, the J end by 0 bases, with 5 bases between. Germline assignment: CDR1 MNHEY and CDR2 SVGAGI. CDR3 nucleotides: TGTGCCAGCAGTTTACAGAGCACAGATACGCAGTATTTT. Translation gives CASSLQSTDTQYF.

The chain couples TRBV12-3 or TRBV12-4 to TRBJ1-4, with 8 positions matching TRBD1. The CDR3 loop spans 13 amino acids. J lost 5 bases, V lost 4 bases, and 0 bases had no gene match. CDR3 DNA sequence: TGTGCCAGCAGTTGGACAGGGAATGAAAAACTGTTTTTT. It encodes CASSWTGNEKLFF.

The sample holds a few counts of this clone. The rearrangement links TRBV6-2 or TRBV6-3 to TRBJ2-7; 10 bases match TRBD2. The germline V gene has CDR1 MNHEY and CDR2 SVGEGT. After removal of 2 bases from V and 4 bases from J, the junction contained 2 bases not matched to a gene. The length of the CDR3 is 14 residues. CDR3 sequence: CASSYQREGYEQYF. In DNA, the CDR3 is TGTGCCAGCAGTTACCAGCGGGAGGGTTACGAGCAGTACTTC.

The rearrangement uses TRBV27 and TRBJ2-3; D remains unclear. V was pared by 8 bases and J by 3 bases, with 15 bases between. In germline, CDR1 is MNHEY, CDR2 SMNVEV (reference sequence). The CDR3 length is 14 residues. The CDR3 loop is CASAQSWGTDTQYF. In DNA form, the CDR3 reads TGTGCCAGCGCCCAGTCGTGGGGAACAGATACGCAGTATTTT.

The rearrangement links TRBV5-4 to TRBJ2-5; unclear D gene. CDR1 SGHNT and CDR2 YYREEE come from the germline V gene (reference sequence). The CDR3 is 12 residues long. The ends were cut back, 0 bases at V and 5 bases at J, with 5 bases in the middle. The CDR3 coding sequence is TGTGCCAGCAGCTTGGGTAAGGAGACCCAGTACTTC. This encodes CASSLGKETQYF. The full variable domain, rest sourced from reference TRBV5-4 and TRBJ2-5, is ETGVTQSPTHLIKTRGQQVTLRCSSQSGHNTVSWYQQALGQGPQFIFQYYREEENGRGNFPPRFSGLQFPNYSSELNVNALELDDSALYLCASSLGKETQYFGPGTRLLVL.

Written as DNA, the CDR3 is TGTGCCAGCAGTTCATGGGGTGAGGCTAATGAAAAACTGTTTTTT. Its translation: CASSSWGEANEKLFF. V gene TRBV28 combines with J gene TRBJ1-4; D gene unclear. Germline values: CDR1 MDHEN, CDR2 SYDVKM. The CDR3 runs to 15 residues. V lost 4 bases and J 3 bases, leaving 12 bases between the germline ends.

The chain recombines TRBV4-1 with TRBJ2-1, with 9 positions matching TRBD2. The V segment lost 4 bases and the J segment 5 bases; nucleotides outside the gene matches: 6. The CDR3 covers 15 residues. Germline CDR1 reads MGHRA; CDR2 reads YSYEKL. In DNA, the CDR3 is TGCGCCAGCAGCCCGGGACTAGCCAGGAACAATGAGCAGTTCTTC. It is translated as CASSPGLARNNEQFF.